Listed below are T cell receptor beta chains from one sample, sequenced in a study of shared clonotypes between healthy human individuals. Profiled with immunoSEQ multiplex PCR; TCRdb holds only in-frame clones, not every one. The sample yields about 2 million clones, roughly 95% seen once. The sample consisted of naive CD8+ T cells sorted from blood. Source of these receptors: a man aged 18-30 years in good health. Both conserved end residues are part of each CDR3. The D gene is left open where the match is weak. Some rows have no size entry. The others give once, few or many, or a class for an expanded clone.

D gene: .; CDR3 length: 13; V gene: TRBV7-2; J gene: TRBJ2-7; clone size: .; CDR3 DNA: TGTGCCAGCAGTTTCTATATCTCCTACGAGCAGTACTTC; CDR3 protein: CASSFYISYEQYF
D gene: TRBD1; CDR3 length: 18; V gene: TRBV19; J gene: TRBJ1-6; clone size: .; CDR3 DNA: TGTGCCAGTAGTATAGATCTGAATCAGGACAGGAGAAATTCACCCCTCCACTTT; CDR3 protein: CASSIDLNQDRRNSPLHF
D gene: TRBD2; CDR3 length: 14; V gene: TRBV2; J gene: TRBJ2-7; clone size: .; CDR3 DNA: TGTGCCAGCCTCCCCGGGACTAGTATACACGAGCAGTACTTC; CDR3 protein: CASLPGTSIHEQYF
D gene: TRBD1; CDR3 length: 14; V gene: TRBV19; J gene: TRBJ2-7; clone size: .; CDR3 DNA: TGTGCCAGTAGGTGGACAGGGGGATCCTCCGAGCAGTACTTC; CDR3 protein: CASRWTGGSSEQYF
D gene: .; CDR3 length: 14; V gene: TRBV11-3; J gene: TRBJ2-3; clone size: .; CDR3 DNA: TGTGCCAGCAGCCCGCGAGGGCCCACAGATACGCAGTATTTT; CDR3 protein: CASSPRGPTDTQYF
D gene: TRBD2; CDR3 length: 14; V gene: TRBV9; J gene: TRBJ2-1; clone size: .; CDR3 DNA: TGTGCCAGCAACTCGGGACTAGCGAACAATGAGCAGTTCTTC; CDR3 protein: CASNSGLANNEQFF
D gene: .; CDR3 length: 15; V gene: TRBV7-9; J gene: TRBJ2-5; clone size: .; CDR3 DNA: TGTGCCAGCAGCTTAACCGTCACGTCTCCAGAGACCCAGTACTTC; CDR3 protein: CASSLTVTSPETQYF
D gene: TRBD1; CDR3 length: 15; V gene: TRBV5-1; J gene: TRBJ2-7; clone size: .; CDR3 DNA: TGCGCCAGCAGACTGGACAGGGCACCTTTCTACGAGCAGTACTTC; CDR3 protein: CASRLDRAPFYEQYF
D gene: .; CDR3 length: 14; V gene: TRBV6-5; J gene: TRBJ2-1; clone size: .; CDR3 DNA: TGTGCCAGCAGGCCGGGAGCCATCGGGAATGAGCAGTTCTTC; CDR3 protein: CASRPGAIGNEQFF
D gene: TRBD1; CDR3 length: 15; V gene: TRBV28; J gene: TRBJ1-6; clone size: few; CDR3 DNA: TGTGCCAGCAGCTCCGATGACAGGGTTAATTCACCCCTCCACTTT; CDR3 protein: CASSSDDRVNSPLHF
D gene: TRBD2; CDR3 length: 17; V gene: TRBV7-9; J gene: TRBJ2-1; clone size: .; CDR3 DNA: TGTGCCAGCAGCTCACCAACTAGCGGGAGGTCTAATGGGGAGCAGTTCTTC; CDR3 protein: CASSSPTSGRSNGEQFF
D gene: .; CDR3 length: 13; V gene: TRBV11-2; J gene: TRBJ1-1; clone size: .; CDR3 DNA: TGTGCCAGCAGCTTGTATGGAAACACTGAAGCTTTCTTT; CDR3 protein: CASSLYGNTEAFF
D gene: .; CDR3 length: 12; V gene: TRBV6-5; J gene: TRBJ2-7; clone size: .; CDR3 DNA: TGTGCCAGCAGTGACGGTCCCTACGAGCAGTACTTC; CDR3 protein: CASSDGPYEQYF
D gene: TRBD2; CDR3 length: 13; V gene: TRBV27; J gene: TRBJ2-7; clone size: .; CDR3 DNA: TGTGCCAGCAGTACTATATGGGGAGGGGAGCAGTACTTC; CDR3 protein: CASSTIWGGEQYF
D gene: TRBD1; CDR3 length: 15; V gene: TRBV11-2; J gene: TRBJ2-1; clone size: .; CDR3 DNA: TGTGCCAGCAGCTTGGGGACAGGGTCGTTTGGTGAGCAGTTCTTC; CDR3 protein: CASSLGTGSFGEQFF
D gene: .; CDR3 length: 13; V gene: TRBV10-1; J gene: TRBJ1-2; clone size: .; CDR3 DNA: TGCGCCAGCAGTGAGTCGATCAGCTATGGCTACACCTTC; CDR3 protein: CASSESISYGYTF
D gene: .; CDR3 length: 13; V gene: TRBV19; J gene: TRBJ1-1; clone size: once; CDR3 DNA: TGTGCCAGTGGTCGACAGGTGAACACTGAAGCTTTCTTT; CDR3 protein: CASGRQVNTEAFF